This is a list of T cell receptor beta chains from one sample in a study of T cells after posttransplantation cyclophosphamide. Clones were read by immunoSEQ multiplex PCR, and TCRdb kept only the in-frame ones, dropping some. The sample includes about 25,000 clones, none of them occurring once. Specimen: PBMCs, collected after allogeneic stem cell transplant with posttransplant cyclophosphamide. These receptor sequences come from a male patient under 35 who received an allogeneic stem cell transplant from a related donor, was CMV-positive, and had no GVHD. Among the T cells, some may be from the graft donor. CDR3s include the opening cysteine and the closing phenylalanine or tryptophan. The D gene is left open where the match is weak. Some rows have no size entry. The others give once, few or many, or a class for an expanded clone.

D gene: TRBD2; J gene: TRBJ2-3; clone size: many; V gene: TRBV6-6; CDR3 DNA: TGTGCCAGCAGAGAGCTAGCGGTTGGGAGGGATACGCAGTATTTT; CDR3 protein: CASRELAVGRDTQYF
D gene: NA; J gene: TRBJ2-5; clone size: NA; V gene: TRBV7-2; CDR3 DNA: TGTGCCAGCAGCTTAGCAGGGGGGGAGCAGTACTTC; CDR3 protein: CASSLAGGEQYF
D gene: TRBD1; J gene: TRBJ2-3; clone size: few; V gene: TRBV18; CDR3 DNA: TGTGCCAGCTCACCGGGACAGGGGCCAGATACGCAGTATTTT; CDR3 protein: CASSPGQGPDTQYF
D gene: NA; J gene: TRBJ2-5; clone size: many; V gene: TRBV7-6; CDR3 DNA: TGTGCCAGCAGCTCCGAAGAGACCCAGTACTTC; CDR3 protein: CASSSEETQYF
D gene: NA; J gene: TRBJ1-5; clone size: many; V gene: TRBV28; CDR3 DNA: TGTGCCAGCAGTTTAGTACAGGACCGAAATCAGCCCCAGCATTTT; CDR3 protein: CASSLVQDRNQPQHF
D gene: NA; J gene: TRBJ2-3; clone size: many; V gene: TRBV7-8; CDR3 DNA: TGTGCCAGCAGCTTAGCGGCGGGAATTACAGATACGCAGTATTTT; CDR3 protein: CASSLAAGITDTQYF
D gene: NA; J gene: TRBJ2-3; clone size: NA; V gene: TRBV27; CDR3 DNA: TGTGCCAGCAGTCTGGGCCGTACCCCAGATACGCAGTATTTT; CDR3 protein: CASSLGRTPDTQYF
D gene: TRBD1; J gene: TRBJ1-2; clone size: many; V gene: TRBV7-2; CDR3 DNA: TGTGCCAGCAGCTTAAAGGGGGCCGCTAACTATGGCTACACCTTC; CDR3 protein: CASSLKGAANYGYTF
D gene: NA; J gene: TRBJ1-5; clone size: many; V gene: TRBV6-1; CDR3 DNA: TGTGCCAGCAGTGAAACGGGGGTCAATCAGCCCCAGCATTTT; CDR3 protein: CASSETGVNQPQHF
D gene: NA; J gene: TRBJ2-7; clone size: many; V gene: TRBV25-1; CDR3 DNA: TGTGCCAGCAGTGAATCCGGTTACGAGCAGTACTTC; CDR3 protein: CASSESGYEQYF
D gene: NA; J gene: TRBJ2-1; clone size: many; V gene: TRBV21-1; CDR3 DNA: TGTGCCAGCAGCAAAGCTGCTGGGCCCCAGGTTTACAATGAGCAGTTCTTC; CDR3 protein: CASSKAAGPQVYNEQFF
D gene: NA; J gene: TRBJ1-3; clone size: many; V gene: TRBV11-2; CDR3 DNA: TGTGCCAGCAGCTTATATGGAAACACCATATATTTT; CDR3 protein: CASSLYGNTIYF
D gene: TRBD1; J gene: TRBJ1-2; clone size: many; V gene: TRBV11-1; CDR3 DNA: TGTGCCAGCAGCATGAAGACAGGGACTTTCTATGGCTACACCTTC; CDR3 protein: CASSMKTGTFYGYTF
D gene: NA; J gene: TRBJ1-1; clone size: many; V gene: TRBV7-9; CDR3 DNA: TGTGCCAGCAGCCCCGAGGACCGAGGGGCTTTCTTT; CDR3 protein: CASSPEDRGAFF
D gene: NA; J gene: TRBJ2-7; clone size: many; V gene: TRBV18; CDR3 DNA: TGTGCCAGCTCACTATATACCTACGAGCAGTACTTC; CDR3 protein: CASSLYTYEQYF
D gene: NA; J gene: TRBJ2-1; clone size: many; V gene: TRBV18; CDR3 DNA: TGTGCCAGCTCACCACCGTTTATCAATGAGCAGTTCTTC; CDR3 protein: CASSPPFINEQFF
D gene: NA; J gene: TRBJ1-1; clone size: many; V gene: TRBV30; CDR3 DNA: TGTGCCTGGAATCATCCGGGTTGGACTGAAGCTTTCTTT; CDR3 protein: CAWNHPGWTEAFF
D gene: TRBD1; J gene: TRBJ2-7; clone size: many; V gene: TRBV28; CDR3 DNA: TGTGCCAGCAGTCCCATTGGGACAGCCTCCTACGAGCAGTACTTC; CDR3 protein: CASSPIGTASYEQYF
D gene: TRBD1; J gene: TRBJ1-2; clone size: many; V gene: TRBV19; CDR3 DNA: TGTGCCAGTAGTCGGAAGGGGGCTGGGCCTGGCTACACCTTC; CDR3 protein: CASSRKGAGPGYTF
D gene: TRBD1; J gene: TRBJ1-1; clone size: many; V gene: TRBV19; CDR3 DNA: TGTGCCAGTACTACGAGGAGGACAGGGGGTTTTGCTGAAGCTTTCTTT; CDR3 protein: CASTTRRTGGFAEAFF
D gene: TRBD2; J gene: TRBJ2-3; clone size: many; V gene: TRBV19; CDR3 DNA: TGTGCCAGTAGTAGGAGTAGCGGGGGGACAGATACGCAGTATTTT; CDR3 protein: CASSRSSGGTDTQYF
D gene: NA; J gene: TRBJ2-1; clone size: many; V gene: TRBV4-1; CDR3 DNA: TGCGCCAGCAGCCAAGATGGCTTCTCCTCCTACAATGAGCAGTTCTTC; CDR3 protein: CASSQDGFSSYNEQFF
D gene: NA; J gene: TRBJ2-4; clone size: many; V gene: TRBV11-2; CDR3 DNA: TGTGCCAGCCGCGCAACGAGGGCGGATACCAAAAACATTCAGTACTTC; CDR3 protein: CASRATRADTKNIQYF
D gene: NA; J gene: TRBJ2-7; clone size: many; V gene: TRBV9; CDR3 DNA: TGTGCCAGCAGCGTAGATGGCAACTCCTACGAGCAGTACTTC; CDR3 protein: CASSVDGNSYEQYF
D gene: NA; J gene: TRBJ2-3; clone size: many; V gene: TRBV27; CDR3 DNA: TGTGCCAGCAGTTTCAAGCTCGGGCGCCGCGGGAAGAGCACAGATACGCAGTATTTT; CDR3 protein: CASSFKLGRRGKSTDTQYF
D gene: NA; J gene: TRBJ1-5; clone size: many; V gene: TRBV7-8; CDR3 DNA: TGTGCCAGCAGCTCTTCACCTACCTCGGAGCCCCAGCATTTT; CDR3 protein: CASSSSPTSEPQHF
D gene: NA; J gene: TRBJ1-5; clone size: many; V gene: TRBV30; CDR3 DNA: TGTGCCTGGAGTGTTTTTAGAGGGGGAAGCCATCAGCCCCAGCATTTT; CDR3 protein: CAWSVFRGGSHQPQHF
D gene: TRBD2; J gene: TRBJ2-5; clone size: many; V gene: TRBV5-6; CDR3 DNA: TGTGCCAGCAGCCCAGGACTAGCGGGAGATGAGACCCAGTACTTC; CDR3 protein: CASSPGLAGDETQYF
D gene: TRBD2; J gene: TRBJ2-1; clone size: many; V gene: TRBV2; CDR3 DNA: TGTGCCAGCAGGTGGACTAGCGGGGGGTACAATGAGCAGTTCTTC; CDR3 protein: CASRWTSGGYNEQFF
D gene: NA; J gene: TRBJ2-5; clone size: many; V gene: TRBV21-1; CDR3 DNA: TGTGCCAGCAGCAAAGCGTCGGGAGCGGCGGAGACCCAGTACTTC; CDR3 protein: CASSKASGAAETQYF
D gene: NA; J gene: TRBJ2-6; clone size: many; V gene: TRBV19; CDR3 DNA: TGTGCCAGTAGTCTACTACAGGGTTCAGGGGCCAACGTCCTGACTTTC; CDR3 protein: CASSLLQGSGANVLTF
D gene: TRBD1; J gene: TRBJ2-7; clone size: many; V gene: TRBV4-3; CDR3 DNA: TGCGCCAGCAGCCAAGCTGAGGACAGGGACGAGCAGTACTTC; CDR3 protein: CASSQAEDRDEQYF
D gene: TRBD2; J gene: TRBJ2-3; clone size: many; V gene: TRBV7-7; CDR3 DNA: TGTGCCAGCAGCGGGGGACTAGGGGGCACAGATACGCAGTATTTT; CDR3 protein: CASSGGLGGTDTQYF
D gene: NA; J gene: TRBJ1-1; clone size: many; V gene: TRBV9; CDR3 DNA: TGTGCCAGCAGCGTATCTGTGAACACTGAAGCTTTCTTT; CDR3 protein: CASSVSVNTEAFF
D gene: TRBD1; J gene: TRBJ2-3; clone size: many; V gene: TRBV4-1; CDR3 DNA: TGCGCCAGCAGCCAAGATAGGTTCCAGACAGGGGGCTTGTATTTT; CDR3 protein: CASSQDRFQTGGLYF
D gene: TRBD2; J gene: TRBJ2-1; clone size: NA; V gene: TRBV9; CDR3 DNA: TGTGCCAGCAGCGTGTCTAGCGGGGATGAGCAGTTCTTC; CDR3 protein: CASSVSSGDEQFF
D gene: NA; J gene: TRBJ1-2; clone size: many; V gene: TRBV28; CDR3 DNA: TGTGCCAGCACCTTGGGAACGGACAGCGCTAACTATGGCTACACCTTC; CDR3 protein: CASTLGTDSANYGYTF
D gene: NA; J gene: TRBJ1-1; clone size: many; V gene: TRBV15; CDR3 DNA: TGTGCCACCAGCCCCCGCGTGGGGGGGAACACTGAAGCTTTCTTT; CDR3 protein: CATSPRVGGNTEAFF
D gene: TRBD2; J gene: TRBJ2-7; clone size: many; V gene: TRBV10-3; CDR3 DNA: TGTGCCATCAGTTATACCGGGACTAGCGGTGCCTACGAGCAGTACTTC; CDR3 protein: CAISYTGTSGAYEQYF